Listed below are T cell receptor beta chains from one sample, sequenced in a study of shared clonotypes between healthy human individuals. Sequenced by immunoSEQ multiplex PCR; TCRdb stores in-frame clones only, minus some. The top ten clones hold more than 0.35% of a sample with 2 million to 3 million clones, over 85% of them seen once. Material: naive CD4+ T cells from PBMCs. The origin of the receptors is a man younger than 35 in good health. Some clones in this sample may be carry-over from other donors' samples. CDR3s include the opening cysteine and the closing phenylalanine or tryptophan. D genes are given only for firm matches. Clone size appears in some rows only: once, few, many, or a class for an expanded clone.

j_call v_call clone_size d_call cdr3_nt cdr3_aa
TRBJ2-3 TRBV5-1 . TRBD2 TGCGCCAGCAGCTTGGGTTTGGGCAGCGGGAGCAGCACAGATACGCAGTATTTT CASSLGLGSGSSTDTQYF
TRBJ1-6 TRBV7-2 . . TGTGCCAGCAGCTTAGCCTGGCGGGAGGGTAATTCACCCCTCCACTTT CASSLAWREGNSPLHF
TRBJ2-5 TRBV7-2 once . TGTGCCAGCAGCTTGGAAGGTCTCTTAGAGGGAGAGACCCAGTACTTC CASSLEGLLEGETQYF
TRBJ2-1 TRBV5-1 . . TGCGCCAGCAGCTCGCGGGAAAGCTCCTACAATGAGCAGTTCTTC CASSSRESSYNEQFF
TRBJ1-1 TRBV28 few TRBD1 TGTGCCAGCAGCGAATCAGAACAGGGGTCAGCTTTCTTT CASSESEQGSAFF
TRBJ2-5 TRBV28 . TRBD1 TGTGCCAGCAGTTCGCAGGGGGCGCGATGGGGGCAGTACTTC CASSSQGARWGQYF
TRBJ2-2 TRBV5-1 . . TGCGCCAGCAGCTCCTCAGGGGAAGTCCCCGGGGAGCTGTTTTTT CASSSSGEVPGELFF
TRBJ2-5 TRBV9 . TRBD2 TGTGCCAGCAGCCTTAGGGCTAGCGGGGCCACAGAGTCCCAGTACTTC CASSLRASGATESQYF
TRBJ2-3 TRBV5-1 . TRBD1 TGCGCCAGCAGCGGGGCAGGGGGAATGGATACGCAGTATTTT CASSGAGGMDTQYF
TRBJ2-7 TRBV12-5 . . TGTGCTAGTGGTTTGTTCCCAGCCTCCTACGAGCAGTACTTC CASGLFPASYEQYF
TRBJ2-3 TRBV6-1 few TRBD2 TGTGCCAGCCGAGGACTAGCTGGCGATACGCAGTATTTT CASRGLAGDTQYF
TRBJ2-1 TRBV7-3 . TRBD2 TGTGCCAGCAGCCTGACTAGCGGGCAGCCCTACAATGAGCAGTTCTTC CASSLTSGQPYNEQFF
TRBJ1-2 TRBV27 . TRBD1 TGTGCCAGCAGTTATCGGACAGGGGTTGGCTACACCTTC CASSYRTGVGYTF
TRBJ1-5 TRBV6-1 . . TGTGCCAGCAGTGAAGTAGGGTTGTGGAGACCCCAGCATTTT CASSEVGLWRPQHF
TRBJ2-7 TRBV11-2 . . TGTGCCAGCAGCTTAGTGCGAGGGAACTACGAGCAGTACTTC CASSLVRGNYEQYF
TRBJ2-2 TRBV5-4 . . TGTGCCAGCAGGCCGGACCCAACGAACACCGGGGAGCTGTTTTTT CASRPDPTNTGELFF
TRBJ2-7 TRBV14 . . TGTGCCAGCAGCCGAGCTAGCGCGTCCTACGAGCAGTACTTC CASSRASASYEQYF
TRBJ1-1 TRBV6-1 . . TGTGCCAGCAGTGAGGGGACTCCGCCAGCTTTCTTT CASSEGTPPAFF
TRBJ2-1 TRBV18 . . TGTGCCAGCTCACCAAGTCTCCACAATGAGCAGTTCTTC CASSPSLHNEQFF
TRBJ2-2 TRBV6-5 . TRBD2 TGTGCCAGCAGAGCTAGCGGAAGGAACACCGGGGAGCTGTTTTTT CASRASGRNTGELFF
TRBJ2-5 TRBV9 . . TGTGCCAGCAGCGTTATTGGAGCAATCCAAGAGACCCAGTACTTC CASSVIGAIQETQYF
TRBJ1-1 TRBV7-2 . TRBD1 TGTGCCAGCAGCTTGGGACAGGGGGCCTCTGAAGCTTTCTTT CASSLGQGASEAFF
TRBJ2-3 TRBV5-1 . . TGCGCCAGCAGCTTGGCAAGGACGTCTAGCACAGATACGCAGTATTTT CASSLARTSSTDTQYF
TRBJ2-7 TRBV11-1 . . TGTGCCAGCAGCTCGAGCTCCTACGAGCACAAGTACTTC CASSSSSYEHKYF
TRBJ1-1 TRBV29-1 . . TGCAGCGTTGAAGAAGGGATGAGGGGGAGGAAAGGAGCTTTCTTT CSVEEGMRGRKGAFF
TRBJ1-1 TRBV6-1 . . TGTGCCAGCAGTGAAGAGAATGGCTGGGGGAACACTGAAGCTTTCTTT CASSEENGWGNTEAFF
TRBJ2-5 TRBV27 once TRBD1 TGTGCCAGCAGCTATACAGGGGGCCAAGAGACCCAGTACTTC CASSYTGGQETQYF
TRBJ2-5 TRBV28 . . TGTGCCAGCAGACGCTACGACCCCACGTGGGGTCCAGAGACCCAGTACTTC CASRRYDPTWGPETQYF
TRBJ2-5 TRBV7-3 . . TGTGCCAGCAGCTCCAGGGGCTCCCAAGAGACCCAGTACTTC CASSSRGSQETQYF
TRBJ2-1 TRBV7-2 . TRBD1 TGTGCCAGCAGCTCAACAGGGGGCTCCTACAATGAGCAGTTCTTC CASSSTGGSYNEQFF
TRBJ1-3 TRBV7-9 . TRBD1 TGTGCCAGCAGCTCTACAGGGGCTGGAAACACCATATATTTT CASSSTGAGNTIYF
TRBJ1-3 TRBV4-2 once TRBD1 TGTGCCAGCAGCCAAGAGGGACAGACTCTGTGGGGAAACACCATATATTTT CASSQEGQTLWGNTIYF
TRBJ2-7 TRBV6-5 once . TGTGCCAGCAGTTACTCGGCAGCTACCTTCTACGAGCAGTACTTC CASSYSAATFYEQYF
TRBJ2-1 TRBV5-1 . TRBD2 TGCGCCAGCAGCTTGAGCGGGGGCTATGAGCAGTTCTTC CASSLSGGYEQFF
TRBJ2-7 TRBV11-2 once TRBD1 TGTGCCAGCAGCTTAGGGGGACAGGGCTACGAGCAGTACTTC CASSLGGQGYEQYF
TRBJ2-7 TRBV19 . TRBD1 TGTGCCAGAAAACGCCGGGACAGCTGCGAGCAGTACTTC CARKRRDSCEQYF
TRBJ2-7 TRBV18 . . TGTGCCAGCTCACCAGGCAGGATCGGCGAGCAGTACTTC CASSPGRIGEQYF
TRBJ2-7 TRBV14 . . TGTGCCAGCAGCTTTCACAGGGTGGGCGAGCAGTACTTC CASSFHRVGEQYF
TRBJ1-1 TRBV27 once . TGTGCCAGCAGGAGGGGCGGATTGAACACTGAAGCTTTCTTT CASRRGGLNTEAFF
TRBJ1-6 TRBV7-9 . . TGTGCCAGCAGCTTAGTTTTGATGGATTCACCCCTCCACTTT CASSLVLMDSPLHF
TRBJ2-7 TRBV5-1 once . TGCGCCAGCAGCTTGGCAGGGGACGCCGACGAGCAGTACTTC CASSLAGDADEQYF
TRBJ2-7 TRBV19 . . TGTGCCAGTTTTTCGGGCTACGAGCAGTACTTC CASFSGYEQYF
TRBJ2-7 TRBV6-6 . TRBD1 TGTGCCAGCAACACAGGTGGACAGGGTGGCCACGAGCAGTACTTC CASNTGGQGGHEQYF
TRBJ1-3 TRBV6-6 . . TGTGCCAGCACCACCCCGTTATCTGGAAACACCATATATTTT CASTTPLSGNTIYF
TRBJ1-1 TRBV28 . . TGTGCCAGCAGTGACAAGGGTTTAAGGAACACTGAAGCTTTCTTT CASSDKGLRNTEAFF